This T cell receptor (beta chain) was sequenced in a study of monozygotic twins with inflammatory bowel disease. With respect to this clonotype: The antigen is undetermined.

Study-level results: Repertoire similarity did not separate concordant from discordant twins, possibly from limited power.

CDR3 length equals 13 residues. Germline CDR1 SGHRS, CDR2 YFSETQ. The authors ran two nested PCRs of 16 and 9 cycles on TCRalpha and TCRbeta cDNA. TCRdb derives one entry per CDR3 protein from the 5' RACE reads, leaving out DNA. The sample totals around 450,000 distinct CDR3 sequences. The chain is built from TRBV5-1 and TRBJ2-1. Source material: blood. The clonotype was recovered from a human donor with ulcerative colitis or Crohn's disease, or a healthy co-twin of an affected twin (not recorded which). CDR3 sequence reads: CASRDPLGNEQFF. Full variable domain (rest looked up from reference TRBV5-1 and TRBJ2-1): KAGVTQTPRYLIKTRGQQVTLSCSPISGHRSVSWYQQTPGQGLQFLFEYFSETQRNKGNFPGRFSGRQFSNSRSEMNVSTLELGDSALYLCASRDPLGNEQFFGPGTRLTVL.